The text below deals with one TCR beta chain. Its antigen remains unidentified. This entry is derived from a study of CD8 T cells in Susac syndrome. Looking at the study overall: Active disease was present in roughly 6 of the sequenced Susac syndrome patients, and remission in roughly eight. When blood was drawn, patients with Susac syndrome were on intravenous immunoglobulin alone, on corticosteroids, or therapy-naive. Whole-study findings and limits: The total CD8+ repertoires yielded 15 to 20 Susac-specific public clones and the CD8+ TEMRA repertoires yielded about five.

cDNA came from roughly 0.53 to 1 ug RNA primed by random hexamers. TCRdb reprocessed the immunoSEQ multiplex PCR reads via MiXCR and lists one record per CDR3 protein. The table includes fewer than 90,000 distinct CDR3 sequences, approximately 93% detected once. The length of the CDR3 is 15 residues. V was pared by 7 bases and J by 5 bases, with 17 bases of the junction left unmatched. Germline V gene data show CDR1 as SQVTM and CDR2 as ANQGSEA. The receptor was isolated from a human donor with Susac syndrome. The chain links TRBV29-1 to TRBJ2-7; 7 nucleotides align to TRBD2. What was sequenced was CD8+ T cells from PBMCs. CDR3 amino acids: CSAPSSSGSPDEQYF. Written as DNA, the CDR3 is TGCAGCGCCCCATCGAGTAGCGGGTCACCCGACGAGCAGTACTTC.